This entry features one TCR beta chain sequence. The target antigen is unknown. The CDR3 sequence is 20 residues long. CDR1 is WNHNN, CDR2 SYGVQD, per germline (reference sequence). V lost 5 bases to trimming and J lost 2 bases; unmatched junction nucleotides: 19. Measured with immunoSEQ multiplex PCR; TCRdb has only the in-frame clones, and not every one. The data hold about 46,000 clones, with 89% observed a single time. This sample stems from a study of OX40 agonist ivuxolimab in advanced cancers. Study-wide background: While on treatment, patients had intravenous ivuxolimab at 0.01 to 10 mg/kg every 2 weeks.

Study-level results: Near-lowest levels of clonal expansion characterized partial responders at 0.1-3.0 mg/kg. Both blood CD4+ and CD8+ T cells showed clonal growth by week 6 at 0.1 to 3.0 mg/kg.

The clonotype was recovered from an adult with an advanced solid tumor such as melanoma, head and neck, liver or kidney cancer. Sequencing used CD4+ or CD8+ T cells sorted from blood, obtained in a trial of the OX40 agonist ivuxolimab. This chain uses TRBV10-1 with TRBJ2-7; the match to TRBD1 covers 12 bases. CDR3 DNA sequence: TGCGCCAGCAGTCTAGGCGACCGGGACAGGGGGCGAGAAAGGACCTACGAGCAGTACTTC. This codes for CASSLGDRDRGRERTYEQYF.